This T cell receptor beta chain was recovered during a study of shared clonotypes between healthy human individuals (dated by TCRdb to the early 2020s). Regarding the complete study: The cohort included three men and a couple of women between 18 and 49 years of age. Per donor, three plates each were used for CD4 naive and CD4 memory, two for CD8 naive, and one for CD8 memory. To estimate repertoire size and how much clonotype sharing occurs between individuals, the study deeply sequenced the blood TCR repertoires of five or six healthy adults. To increase sequencing depth and limit assay-specific biases, TCR repertoire library preparation and sequencing were carried out by different laboratories using diverse techniques. Between about 0.8 and 8.9 billion PBMCs per donor were obtained by leukapheresis.

Points on this clone: The clone's antigen remains unknown. No clone much larger than this one lies a single base away; base qualities are absent.

The donors were healthy, HIV-negative adults with no recently reported acute infections or vaccinations. Every donor was a Caucasian adult residing in Nashville, Tennessee, USA. CD4+ T cells were enriched by magnetic negative selection; naive cells were then positively selected on CD45RA, and the negative fraction formed the memory subset. After blood collection by leukapheresis, PBMCs were isolated using Ficoll-Histopaque density gradient centrifugation and then cryopreserved in the vapor phase of liquid nitrogen. Purity and quantity of every magnetically sorted T cell population were checked by analytical flow cytometry. Each sorted fraction had its genomic DNA isolated and then quantified by UV absorbance on a Nanodrop 2000c. TCR CDR3 regions were amplified from genomic DNA by multiplex PCR using the deep immunoSEQ assay. Extracted genomic DNA from each cell subset was distributed evenly across all wells of several immunoSEQ 96-well plates, and each plate was treated as a replicate. For sorted subsets, about 200 ng genomic DNA, equal to 30,000 or so T cell genomes, was loaded into each replicate PCR. The purified libraries were quantified using a Qubit 3.0 fluorometer, sized with a Bioanalyzer 2100, and then quantified again using the KAPA Library Quantification kit. Each immunoSEQ 96-well plate was sequenced on its own single-read 150-cycle Illumina NextSeq 550 flow cell. Per the source publication's procedure: Because the immunoSEQ output included only junctional sequences and no quality scores, the filtering could not be the same as the filtering used for full-length reads. To assign V/J genes and CDR3, sequences were annotated against IMGT germline references using PyIR, a Python wrapper for IgBLAST v1.9. Reads with weak V/J assignments (E-value above 1e-6), missing CDR3, stop codons, out-of-frame junctions, or ambiguous translated residues were removed. A V3J clonotype was defined by an identical inferred V gene, J gene, and CDR3 amino acid sequence. The percentage overlap between two repertoires was calculated by dividing the number of shared unique clonotypes by the size of the smaller repertoire. RTK rarefaction, the Chao1 estimator, and Recon v2.1 estimates of unobserved clonotypes were used to assess repertoire richness. For all TCRbeta clonotypes obtained by the gDNA method from a handful of donors, generation probabilities were computed with OLGA. This is the immuneACCESS table as TCRdb keeps it, with only in-frame sequences that have V and J called. A part of the clones is gone; compared with another copy, unresolved V genes explain less than half, and the rest is unexplained. The V and J calls and clone size are taken from that table; D and trimming were inferred from the DNA. This sample has approximately 620,000 clones in its table, and 97% of those were observed once. The top ten hold 0.057% of the sample.

What the study reported, not specific to this receptor: Larger estimated clonotype richness was generally found for naive subsets than for memory subsets. Higher generation probabilities were observed for clonotypes shared by all four sorted-subset donors than for non-shared clonotypes. Sampling was limited to blood, and TCR repertoires in tissue likely differ from TCR repertoires in blood. The genetic and exposure-history diversity represented was limited by the small number of donors. Pairwise subsampling indicated that sequencing depth was expected to affect the degree of clonotype sharing among donors. Even with the large sequencing depth, rarefaction of the sorted-subset datasets indicated that sequencing was incomplete. Across a few donors, about 5% of naive CD4, roughly 3.5% of naive CD8, 2.3% of memory CD4, and 0.4% of memory CD8 clonotypes were shared.

Deletion took 4 bases off V and 3 bases off J, with a span of 6 bases between the germline ends. CDR1 and CDR2 (SGHNT, YYREEE) derive from the germline V gene (reference sequence). The CDR3 measures 12 amino acids from cysteine to phenylalanine. The entry retains the CDR3 DNA only, 36 bases that are in frame from base 1. The sequence was obtained from a woman in her twenties or thirties in good health. Recombination linked TRBV5-4 to TRBJ2-3, with an unclear D gene assignment. The material sequenced was naive CD4+ T cells sorted from blood. The cell subset or site label for this specimen denotes: CD45RA+ positively selected. The CDR3 corresponds to CASSGLTDTQYF. The bases are TGTGCCAGCAGCGGTCTTACAGATACGCAGTATTTT.